Listed here are 13 T cell receptor beta chains from one sample, sequenced in a study of blood T cell repertoires in COVID-19. Clones were read by immunoSEQ multiplex PCR, and TCRdb kept only the in-frame ones, dropping some. The sample lists roughly 230,000 clones; nearly 90% were seen once. The sequenced material came from peripheral blood. Source of these receptors: a woman in her 40s who had recovered from COVID-19.

The CDR3 region is CASSRGLAGIPDTGELFF. DNA of the CDR3: TGTGCCAGCAGCCGAGGACTAGCGGGAATCCCCGACACCGGGGAGCTGTTTTTT. The V and J genes are TRBV9 and TRBJ2-2; 12 bases are a match to TRBD2. Losses at the gene ends were 4 bases for V and 3 bases for J; bases not matched to a gene: 10. The CDR3 is 18 residues long. Germline lookup yields CDR1 SGDLS and CDR2 YYNGEE.

CDR3 region: CASRATSYNEQFF. CDR3 nucleotide sequence: TGCGCCAGCAGGGCTACTAGCTACAATGAGCAGTTCTTC. The chain links TRBV10-2 to TRBJ2-1; maybe TRBD2 (5 bases). Between the trimmed V and J ends, which lost 6 bases and 3 bases, there was a span of 9 bases. The germline V gene encodes CDR1 WSHSY and CDR2 SAAADI. The CDR3 loop spans 13 amino acids.

This clone is a singleton in its sample. The V and J genes are TRBV4-3 and TRBJ2-2, with D possibly matching TRBD1 (5 bases). The CDR3 contains 15 residues. Germline V CDR1 and CDR2: LGHNA, YSLEER. V lost 0 bases, J lost 5 bases, and 10 bases lay in between. The CDR3 loop reads CASSQDRTTTGELFF. The CDR3, as DNA: TGCGCCAGCAGCCAAGACCGGACAACAACCGGGGAGCTGTTTTTT.

Concerning this clone itself: This CDR3 is also generated by other DNA sequences in the sample. The rearrangement links TRBV4-1 to TRBJ2-1, with 10 bases fitting TRBD2. With V trimmed by 2 bases and J by 5 bases, 3 bases remained unmatched. Germline V gene lookup returns CDR1 MGHRA and CDR2 YSYEKL. The CDR3 length is 15 residues. Here the CDR3 reads CASSQLGLADNEQFF. The CDR3, as DNA: TGCGCCAGCAGCCAACTCGGACTAGCGGACAATGAGCAGTTCTTC.

The genes are TRBV6-1 and TRBJ2-3, with a tentative D call TRBD1 (5 bases). Germline V gene lookup returns CDR1 MNHNS and CDR2 SASEGT. The CDR3 is 15 residues long. Trimming pared 0 bases from V and 2 bases from J, leaving 9 bases between. This CDR3 reads CASSEARGYTDTQYF. For the CDR3, the DNA is TGTGCCAGCAGTGAAGCAAGGGGCTACACAGATACGCAGTATTTT.

This clone was recorded only once. The chain joins TRBV6-5 to TRBJ1-3; D is undetermined. The CDR3 totals 15 residues. Germline CDR1 reads MNHEY; CDR2 reads SVGAGI. Trimming shortened V by 6 bases and J by 1 base, and 13 bases separated the two germline ends. The CDR3 region has the DNA TGTGCCAGCAGGGTTGAGGGAGGGTCTGGAAACACCATATATTTT. Protein sequence: CASRVEGGSGNTIYF.

This clone has just one count. The V and J genes are TRBV3-1 (or the pseudogene TRBV3-2) and TRBJ2-3; D unresolved. Germline CDR1 is LGHDT and CDR2 is YNNKEL (reference sequence). Trimming took 0 bases from V and 3 from J, leaving 16 bases between them. CDR3 size: 17 residues. The CDR3 nucleotides are TGTGCCAGCAGCCAAGATGGCCGGCACTACCCGACAGATACGCAGTATTTT. Translation: CASSQDGRHYPTDTQYF.

This chain links TRBV21-1 with TRBJ1-5; the table's D call TRBD1 went unverified against the DNA. TRBV21-1 constitutes a pseudogene. The CDR3 sequence is 16 residues long. The CDR3 DNA follows: TGTGCCAGCAGCAAAGTTCTGACAGGGAGCAATCAGCCCCAGCATTTT. It yields the protein CASSKVLTGSNQPQHF.

The chain carries TRBV5-8 and TRBJ2-1; TRBD2 agrees at 8 bases. The CDR3 runs 16 residues. Trimming removed 2 bases from V and 4 bases from J; junction bases left unmatched: 8. The germline V gene encodes CDR1 SGHTS and CDR2 YDEGEE. The CDR3 DNA reads as TGTGCCAGCAGCTTTGTTTCGGGAGGGTTGTACAATGAGCAGTTCTTC. Its protein is CASSFVSGGLYNEQFF.

The chain recombines TRBV7-2 with TRBJ2-4, with 15 bases lining up with TRBD2. Trimming removed 1 base from V and 1 base from J; junction bases left unmatched: 2. The CDR3 loop spans 18 amino acids. In germline, CDR1 is SGHTA, CDR2 FQGNSA. The CDR3 DNA is TGTGCCAGCAGCTTAGGGACTAGCGGGGGGGCTGCCAAAAACATTCAGTACTTC. Encoded protein: CASSLGTSGGAAKNIQYF.

This sequence joins TRBV3-1 (or the pseudogene TRBV3-2) and TRBJ1-5; D is undetermined. Germline V gene data show CDR1 as LGHDT and CDR2 as YNNKEL (reference sequence). The V and J ends lost 3 bases and 2 bases respectively, with 14 bases between them. There are 16 residues in the CDR3. This CDR3 is CASSQRGAGGNQPQHF. The CDR3 DNA is TGTGCCAGCAGCCAGCGGGGAGCCGGGGGCAATCAGCCCCAGCATTTT.

The chain has TRBV3-1 (or the pseudogene TRBV3-2) and TRBJ1-2; D not resolved. Trimming took off 4 bases at V and 3 bases at J, with 12 bases between the two ends. This CDR3 comprises 14 residues. CDR1 is LGHDT, CDR2 YNNKEL, per germline (reference sequence). As DNA, the CDR3 is TGTGCCAGCAGCCTTTCCGGCGCGGACTATGGCTACACCTTC. This encodes CASSLSGADYGYTF.

V gene TRBV30 combines with J gene TRBJ2-1, with unresolved D. The CDR3 contains 15 residues. The germline gives CDR1 GTSNPN, CDR2 SVGIG (reference sequence). With 0 bases removed from V and 0 bases from J, the gap between germline ends came to 9 bases. The CDR3: CAWSVDASSYNEQFF. The CDR3 DNA is TGTGCCTGGAGTGTAGATGCGAGCTCCTACAATGAGCAGTTCTTC.